The clone carrying this TCR beta chain has a handful of counts. Its antigen is not identified. Germline assignment: CDR1 LGHNA and CDR2 YSLEER. CDR3 length equals 14 residues. The V gene lost 1 base and the J gene lost 9 bases, with 15 bases spanning the gap. The authors isolated at least 6.5 million PBMCs per sample. Each sample provided at least 5.5 micrograms of extracted total RNA. The second PCR ran roughly 6 to 11 cycles with a sample-barcoded 5' primer and J-beta primers. TCRdb redid the calling of the 5' RACE reads with MiXCR, one entry per CDR3 protein. The sample holds around 1,800,000 distinct CDR3 sequences; roughly two fifths are singletons and the top ten take 23%. The data were taken from a study of blood T cells in healthy people across ages. Study observations and caveats: Unknown donor CMV status possibly confounded expanded clonotype changes. Higher naive T cell percentage went strongly together with higher TCR beta diversity.

This sequence originates from a human donor in good health. V usage is TRBV4-3 and J usage is TRBJ1-1; the D is unclear. The sequenced sample was blood. The CDR3 spells CASSQALIGSKAFF. The CDR3 nucleotides are TGCGCCAGCAGCCAAGCCTTAATTGGGAGTAAAGCTTTCTTT.